This TCR beta chain came from a study of blood T cell repertoires in COVID-19. About the study: Spain, Italy and the United States supplied samples that represented acute and convalescent COVID-19. The cDNA or gDNA used as material had been derived from T cells, B-cell-depleted T cells, or PBMCs.

Germline V gene data show CDR1 as SEHNR and CDR2 as FQNEAQ (reference sequence). Trimming removed 5 bases at V and 7 bases at J, with 14 bases between. The CDR3 length is 14 residues. In this sample, this clone turned up once. Original processing notes: Counts of nucleated cells, estimated from reference gene primer amplification, were obtained. Repertoires were generated with immunoSEQ multiplex PCR, while TCRdb's copy carries only in-frame clones and drops some. V and J calls and clone size are copied from that table; D and trimming were computed from the DNA. The table records roughly 48,000 clones, about 83% of them present only once.

The sample was peripheral blood. The clonotype originates from a human donor in a cohort sampled during active COVID-19. V is TRBV7-9 and J is TRBJ1-4; weak D call: TRBD1 (6 bases). CDR3 in amino acids: CASSQDRDTEKLFF. The DNA of the CDR3 is TGTGCCAGCAGCCAAGATCGGGACACTGAAAAACTGTTTTTT. Full variable domain (remainder filled in from reference TRBV7-9 and TRBJ1-4): DTGVSQNPRHKITKRGQNVTFRCDPISEHNRLYWYRQTLGQGPEFLTYFQNEAQLEKSRLLSDRFSAERPKGSFSTLEIQRTEQGDSAMYLCASSQDRDTEKLFFGSGTQLSVL.